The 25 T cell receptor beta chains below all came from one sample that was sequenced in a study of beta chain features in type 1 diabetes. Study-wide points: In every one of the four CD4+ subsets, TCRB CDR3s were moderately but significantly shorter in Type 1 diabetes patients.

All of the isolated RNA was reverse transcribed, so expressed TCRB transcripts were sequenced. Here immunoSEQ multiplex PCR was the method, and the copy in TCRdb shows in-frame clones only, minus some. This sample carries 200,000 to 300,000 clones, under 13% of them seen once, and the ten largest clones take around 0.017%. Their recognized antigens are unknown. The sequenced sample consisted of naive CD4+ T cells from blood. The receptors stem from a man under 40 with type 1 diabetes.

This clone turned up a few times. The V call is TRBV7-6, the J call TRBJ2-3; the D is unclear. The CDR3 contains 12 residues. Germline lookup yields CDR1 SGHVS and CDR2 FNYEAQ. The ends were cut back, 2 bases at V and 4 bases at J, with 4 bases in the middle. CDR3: CASSLQADTQYF. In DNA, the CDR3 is TGTGCCAGCAGCTTACAGGCAGATACGCAGTATTTT.

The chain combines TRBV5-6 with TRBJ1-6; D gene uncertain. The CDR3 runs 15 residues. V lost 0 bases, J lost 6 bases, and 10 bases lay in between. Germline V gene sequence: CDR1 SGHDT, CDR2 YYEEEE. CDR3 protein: CASSLVGLTNSPLHF. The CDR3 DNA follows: TGTGCCAGCAGCTTGGTCGGACTGACTAATTCACCCCTCCACTTT.

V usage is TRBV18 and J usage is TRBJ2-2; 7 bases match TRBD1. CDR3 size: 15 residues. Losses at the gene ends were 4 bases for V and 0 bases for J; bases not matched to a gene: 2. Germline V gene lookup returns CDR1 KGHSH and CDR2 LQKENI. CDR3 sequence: CASSLGTANTGELFF. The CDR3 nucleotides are TGTGCCAGCTCACTCGGGACAGCGAACACCGGGGAGCTGTTTTTT.

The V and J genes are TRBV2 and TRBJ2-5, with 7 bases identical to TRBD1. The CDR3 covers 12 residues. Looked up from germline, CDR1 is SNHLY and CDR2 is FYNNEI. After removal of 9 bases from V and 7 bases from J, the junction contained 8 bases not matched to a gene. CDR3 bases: TGTGCCAGTAACAAGGGGGCAACGACCCAGTACTTC. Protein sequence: CASNKGATTQYF.

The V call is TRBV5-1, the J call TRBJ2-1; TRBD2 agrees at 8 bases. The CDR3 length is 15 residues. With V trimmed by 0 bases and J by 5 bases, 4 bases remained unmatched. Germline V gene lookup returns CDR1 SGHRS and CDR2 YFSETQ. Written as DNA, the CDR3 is TGCGCCAGCAGCTTGGCCCCGGGGGGGAACAATGAGCAGTTCTTC. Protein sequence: CASSLAPGGNNEQFF.

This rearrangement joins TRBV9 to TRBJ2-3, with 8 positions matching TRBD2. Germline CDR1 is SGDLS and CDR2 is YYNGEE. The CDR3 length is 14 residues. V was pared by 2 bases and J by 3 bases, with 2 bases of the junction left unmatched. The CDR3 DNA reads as TGTGCCAGCAGCGTTAGCGGGGTTACAGATACGCAGTATTTT. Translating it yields CASSVSGVTDTQYF.

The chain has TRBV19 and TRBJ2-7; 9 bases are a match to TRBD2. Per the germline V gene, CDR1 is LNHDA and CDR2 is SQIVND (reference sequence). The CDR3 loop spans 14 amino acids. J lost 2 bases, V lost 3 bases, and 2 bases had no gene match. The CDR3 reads CASSISSGAYEQYF. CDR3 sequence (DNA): TGTGCCAGTAGTATTTCTAGCGGGGCCTACGAGCAGTACTTC.

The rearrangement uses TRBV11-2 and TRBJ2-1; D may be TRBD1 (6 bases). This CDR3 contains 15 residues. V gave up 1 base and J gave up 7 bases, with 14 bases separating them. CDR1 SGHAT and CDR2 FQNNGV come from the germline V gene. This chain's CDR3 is CASSLVGAVGNEQFF. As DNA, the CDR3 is TGTGCCAGCAGCTTAGTGGGGGCGGTGGGGAATGAGCAGTTCTTC. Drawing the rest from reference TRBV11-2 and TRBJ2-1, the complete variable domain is EAGVAQSPRYKIIEKRQSVAFWCNPISGHATLYWYQQILGQGPKLLIQFQNNGVVDDSQLPKDRFSAERLKGVDSTLKIQPAKLEDSAVYLCASSLVGAVGNEQFFGPGTRLTVL.

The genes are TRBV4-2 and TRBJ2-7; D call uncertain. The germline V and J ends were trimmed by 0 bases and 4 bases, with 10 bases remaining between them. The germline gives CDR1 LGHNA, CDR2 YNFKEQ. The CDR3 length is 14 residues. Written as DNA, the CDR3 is TGTGCCAGCAGCCAAGATCTTCCTATGTACGAGCAGTACTTC. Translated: CASSQDLPMYEQYF.

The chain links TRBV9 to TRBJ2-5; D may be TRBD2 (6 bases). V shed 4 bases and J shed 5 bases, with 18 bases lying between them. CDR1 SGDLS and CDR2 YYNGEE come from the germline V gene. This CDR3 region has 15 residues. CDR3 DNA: TGTGCCAGCAGCCCGGAGGGGAAGTTAGTTGAGACCCAGTACTTC. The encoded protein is CASSPEGKLVETQYF.

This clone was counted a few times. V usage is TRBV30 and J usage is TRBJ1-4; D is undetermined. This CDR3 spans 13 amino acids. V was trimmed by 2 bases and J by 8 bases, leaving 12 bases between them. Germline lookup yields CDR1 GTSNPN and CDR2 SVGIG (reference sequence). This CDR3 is CAWSPGAGEKLFF. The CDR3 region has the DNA TGTGCCTGGAGTCCTGGTGCGGGAGAAAAACTGTTTTTT.

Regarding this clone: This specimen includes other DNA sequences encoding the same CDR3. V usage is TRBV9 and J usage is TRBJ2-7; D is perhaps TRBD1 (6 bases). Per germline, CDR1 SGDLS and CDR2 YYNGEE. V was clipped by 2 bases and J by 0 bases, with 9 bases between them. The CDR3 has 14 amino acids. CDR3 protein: CASSVTGLSYEQYF. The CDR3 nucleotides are TGTGCCAGCAGCGTCACAGGGCTCTCCTACGAGCAGTACTTC.

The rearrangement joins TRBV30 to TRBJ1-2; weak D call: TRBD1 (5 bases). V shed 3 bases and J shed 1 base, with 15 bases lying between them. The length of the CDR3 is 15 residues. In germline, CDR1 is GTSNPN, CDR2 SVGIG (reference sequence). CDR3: CAWSPGGGGNYGYTF. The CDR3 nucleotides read TGTGCCTGGAGCCCCGGGGGTGGCGGTAACTATGGCTACACCTTC.

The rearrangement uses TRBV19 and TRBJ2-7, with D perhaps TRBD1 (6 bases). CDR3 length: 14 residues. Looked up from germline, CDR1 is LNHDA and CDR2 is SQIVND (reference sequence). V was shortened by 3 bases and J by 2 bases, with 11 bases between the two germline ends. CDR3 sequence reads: CASSIRDTAYEQYF. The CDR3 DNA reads TGTGCCAGTAGTATCAGGGACACCGCCTACGAGCAGTACTTC.

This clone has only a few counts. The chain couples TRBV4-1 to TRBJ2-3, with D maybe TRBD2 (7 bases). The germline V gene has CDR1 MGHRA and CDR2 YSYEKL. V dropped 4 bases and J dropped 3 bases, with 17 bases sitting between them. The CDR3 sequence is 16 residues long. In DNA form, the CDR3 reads TGCGCCAGCAGCCGGGCGGGGGCACCGACTACAGATACGCAGTATTTT. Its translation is CASSRAGAPTTDTQYF.

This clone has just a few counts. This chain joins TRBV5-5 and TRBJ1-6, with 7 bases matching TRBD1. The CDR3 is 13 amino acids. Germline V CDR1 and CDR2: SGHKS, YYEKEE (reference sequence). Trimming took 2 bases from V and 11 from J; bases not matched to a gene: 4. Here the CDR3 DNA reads TGTGCCAGCAGCTTTGGACAGGAGACACCCCTCCACTTT. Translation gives CASSFGQETPLHF.

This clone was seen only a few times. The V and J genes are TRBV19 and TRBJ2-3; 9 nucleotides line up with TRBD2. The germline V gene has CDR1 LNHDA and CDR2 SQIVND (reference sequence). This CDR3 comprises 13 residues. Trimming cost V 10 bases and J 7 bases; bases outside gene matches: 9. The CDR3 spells CAIRGGERNTQYF. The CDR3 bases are TGTGCCATTCGCGGGGGGGAGCGCAATACGCAGTATTTT.

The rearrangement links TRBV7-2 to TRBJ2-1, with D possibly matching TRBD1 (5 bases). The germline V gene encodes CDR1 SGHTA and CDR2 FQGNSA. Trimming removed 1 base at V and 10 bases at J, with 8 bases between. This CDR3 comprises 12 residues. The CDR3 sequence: CASSLDRWEQFF. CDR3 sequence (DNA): TGTGCCAGCAGCTTAGACAGGTGGGAGCAGTTCTTC.

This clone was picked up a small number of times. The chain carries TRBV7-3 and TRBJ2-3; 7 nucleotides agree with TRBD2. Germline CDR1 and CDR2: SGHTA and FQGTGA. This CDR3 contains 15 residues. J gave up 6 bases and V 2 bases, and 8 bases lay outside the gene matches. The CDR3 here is CASSLGAGVEDTQYF. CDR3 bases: TGTGCCAGCAGCTTAGGGGCGGGGGTAGAGGATACGCAGTATTTT.

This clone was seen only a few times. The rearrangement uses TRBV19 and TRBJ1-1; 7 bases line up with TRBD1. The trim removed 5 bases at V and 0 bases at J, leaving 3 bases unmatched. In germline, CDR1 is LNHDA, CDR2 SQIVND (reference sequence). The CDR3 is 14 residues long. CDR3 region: CASSRGQVNTEAFF. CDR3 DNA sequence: TGTGCCAGTAGTCGAGGACAGGTGAACACTGAAGCTTTCTTT. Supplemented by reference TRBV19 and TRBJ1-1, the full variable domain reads DGGITQSPKYLFRKEGQNVTLSCEQNLNHDAMYWYRQDPGQGLRLIYYSQIVNDFQKGDIAEGYSVSREKKESFPLTVTSAQKNPTAFYLCASSRGQVNTEAFFGQGTRLTVV.

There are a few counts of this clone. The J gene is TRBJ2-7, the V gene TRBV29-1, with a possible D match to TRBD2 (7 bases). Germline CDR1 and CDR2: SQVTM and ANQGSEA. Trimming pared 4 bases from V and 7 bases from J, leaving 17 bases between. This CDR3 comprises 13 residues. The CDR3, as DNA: TGCAGCGTTGGAGTGGGGGGGCCCTGGGAGCAGTACTTC. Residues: CSVGVGGPWEQYF.

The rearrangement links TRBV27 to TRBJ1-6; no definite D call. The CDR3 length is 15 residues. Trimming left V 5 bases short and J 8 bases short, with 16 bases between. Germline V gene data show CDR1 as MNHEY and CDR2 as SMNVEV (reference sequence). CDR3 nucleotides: TGTGCCAGCAGTACCCATGACGGCGGATATTCACCCCTCCACTTT. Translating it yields CASSTHDGGYSPLHF.

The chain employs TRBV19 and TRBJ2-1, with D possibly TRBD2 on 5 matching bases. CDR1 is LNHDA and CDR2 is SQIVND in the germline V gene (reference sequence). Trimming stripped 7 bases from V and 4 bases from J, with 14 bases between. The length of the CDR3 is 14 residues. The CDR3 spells CASIGSTPYNEQFF. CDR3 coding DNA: TGTGCCAGTATAGGGAGTACCCCTTACAATGAGCAGTTCTTC.

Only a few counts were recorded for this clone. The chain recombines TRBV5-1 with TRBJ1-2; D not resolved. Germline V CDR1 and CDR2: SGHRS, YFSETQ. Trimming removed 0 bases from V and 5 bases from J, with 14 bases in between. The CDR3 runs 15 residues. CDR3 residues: CASSLEAGSAYGYTF. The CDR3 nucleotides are TGCGCCAGCAGCTTGGAAGCGGGCAGCGCGTATGGCTACACCTTC.

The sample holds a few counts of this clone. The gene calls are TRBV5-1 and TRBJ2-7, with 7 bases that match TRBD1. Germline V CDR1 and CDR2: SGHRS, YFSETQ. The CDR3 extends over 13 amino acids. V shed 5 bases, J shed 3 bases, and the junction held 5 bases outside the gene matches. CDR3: CASRTGTDYEQYF. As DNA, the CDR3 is TGCGCCAGCAGAACCGGGACAGACTACGAGCAGTACTTC. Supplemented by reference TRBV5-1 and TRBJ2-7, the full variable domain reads KAGVTQTPRYLIKTRGQQVTLSCSPISGHRSVSWYQQTPGQGLQFLFEYFSETQRNKGNFPGRFSGRQFSNSRSEMNVSTLELGDSALYLCASRTGTDYEQYFGPGTRLTVT.